These 22 T cell receptor beta chains share one sample of origin, sequenced in a study of blood T cell repertoires in COVID-19 (dated by TCRdb to about 2020). The library was generated by the immunoSEQ multiplex PCR assay. Held by TCRdb, this immuneACCESS table contains in-frame sequences only and omits some clones. Under half of the omission traces to an unresolved V gene where checked; the cause of the rest is unknown. Counted in this sample were about 230,000 clones; 85% to 90% of them appeared once. Around 2.9% of the sample rests with the top ten. Sequenced material: peripheral blood. The source of these receptors is a woman aged 55-70 years with acute or convalescent COVID-19.

The chain uses TRBV11-2 and TRBJ1-6; D is undetermined. V was pared by 5 bases and J by 9 bases, with 17 bases between. The CDR3 contains 15 residues. Germline CDR1 and CDR2: SGHAT and FQNNGV. In nucleotides, the CDR3 is TGTGCCAGCAGCCCTACCCCGATCTCGGGTTCACCCCTCCACTTT. It codes for CASSPTPISGSPLHF.

The gene calls are TRBV6-5 and TRBJ1-6; D gene ambiguous. V lost 2 bases to trimming and J lost 10 bases, with 6 bases between them. Germline V gene data show CDR1 as MNHEY and CDR2 as SVGAGI. The CDR3 runs 12 residues. The CDR3 region has the DNA TGTGCCAGCAGTTACCAGGCCTCACCCCTCCACTTT. Residues: CASSYQASPLHF.

This clone turned up a few times. The chain's CDR3 is CASSSSGGASYEQYF. The CDR3 DNA follows: TGCGCCAGCAGCTCCAGCGGGGGAGCCTCCTACGAGCAGTACTTC. V usage is TRBV10-2 and J usage is TRBJ2-7; 8 bases fit TRBD2. CDR1 and CDR2 from the germline V gene are WSHSY and SAAADI. The CDR3 extends over 15 amino acids. V was clipped by 6 bases and J by 0 bases; unmatched bases: 7.

The chain joins TRBV5-5 to TRBJ2-7, with 7 positions matching TRBD1. Looked up from germline, CDR1 is SGHKS and CDR2 is YYEKEE (reference sequence). The CDR3 sequence is 15 residues long. V lost 4 bases, J lost 2 bases, and 9 bases stayed unmatched. In DNA, the CDR3 is TGTGCCAGCAGCCGTCTTGGAACAGGGGCCTACGAGCAGTACTTC. Translated, it gives CASSRLGTGAYEQYF.

J is TRBJ2-1 and V is TRBV5-1; 9 nucleotides agree with TRBD1. V trimming: 4 bases; J trimming: 2 bases; junction bases outside the gene matches: 4. This CDR3 region has 15 residues. Germline CDR1 is SGHRS and CDR2 is YFSETQ. CDR3 sequence: CASSTQGATYNEQFF. The CDR3 region has the DNA TGCGCCAGCAGCACACAGGGGGCGACCTACAATGAGCAGTTCTTC.

The chain employs TRBV5-5 and TRBJ1-3; D is ambiguous. CDR1 is SGHKS and CDR2 is YYEKEE in the germline V gene (reference sequence). V was cut by 0 bases and J by 5 bases, with 15 bases left in between. The CDR3 consists of 16 residues. CDR3 in DNA: TGTGCCAGCAGCTTGGATCCCCAGGCCGCTAGAAACACCATATATTTT. Translated: CASSLDPQAARNTIYF.

The chain couples TRBV5-8 to TRBJ1-5; TRBD1 agrees at 7 bases. There are 16 residues in the CDR3. The germline V gene has CDR1 SGHTS and CDR2 YDEGEE. Trimming removed 4 bases from V and 1 base from J; junction bases left unmatched: 8. In DNA form, the CDR3 reads TGTGCCAGCAGCCGGGGACAGTCGATAAGCAATCAGCCCCAGCATTTT. Protein sequence: CASSRGQSISNQPQHF.

Remarks on this clone: The same CDR3 arises from other DNA sequences in this sample as well. The chain recombines TRBV28 with TRBJ1-5; D uncertain. The germline CDR1 and CDR2 sequences are MDHEN and SYDVKM. Trimming removed 2 bases at V and 4 bases at J, with 6 bases between. The CDR3 has 13 residues. The CDR3 sequence: CASSLSGNQPQHF. DNA of the CDR3: TGTGCCAGCAGTTTAAGCGGGAATCAGCCCCAGCATTTT.

J is TRBJ2-2 and V is TRBV5-1; D gene unclear. The V end lost 4 bases, the J end lost 5 bases, and 9 bases lay between the germline ends. The length of the CDR3 is 13 residues. CDR1 SGHRS and CDR2 YFSETQ come from the germline V gene. This chain's CDR3 is CASSVGDTGELFF. CDR3 bases: TGCGCCAGCAGCGTTGGAGATACCGGGGAGCTGTTTTTT.

V gene TRBV12-5 combines with J gene TRBJ2-2, with 9 bases that match TRBD1. CDR3 length: 15 residues. The germline V gene has CDR1 LGHNT and CDR2 FRNRAP. V was clipped by 5 bases and J by 4 bases; unmatched bases: 5. CDR3 protein: CASGEGTGSTGELFF. The CDR3 region has the DNA TGTGCTAGTGGTGAAGGGACAGGGAGCACCGGGGAGCTGTTTTTT.

V and J are TRBV2 and TRBJ2-1; D is unclear. V was cut by 5 bases and J by 4 bases, with 6 bases left in between. Germline V gives CDR1 SNHLY, CDR2 FYNNEI. CDR3 size: 12 residues. The CDR3 bases are TGTGCCAGCAGTCAGGAATACAATGAGCAGTTCTTC. Its protein product is CASSQEYNEQFF. Complete variable domain (other parts from reference TRBV2 and TRBJ2-1): EPEVTQTPSHQVTQMGQEVILRCVPISNHLYFYWYRQILGQKVEFLVSFYNNEISEKSEIFDDQFSVERPDGSNFTLKIRSTKLEDSAMYFCASSQEYNEQFFGPGTRLTVL.

V gene TRBV14 combines with J gene TRBJ2-1; 7 nucleotides align to TRBD1. This CDR3 has 15 amino acids. Germline values: CDR1 SGHDN, CDR2 FVKESK. Losses at the gene ends were 1 base for V and 7 bases for J; bases not matched to a gene: 7. As DNA, the CDR3 is TGTGCCAGCAGCCAAGCAACAGGGGCGAGGAATGAGCAGTTCTTC. Translation gives CASSQATGARNEQFF.

The chain joins TRBV6-6 to TRBJ1-5, with TRBD1 matching over 9 bases. After removal of 5 bases from V and 6 bases from J, the junction contained 2 bases not matched to a gene. CDR1 is MNHNY, CDR2 SVGAGI, per germline (reference sequence). CDR3 size: 13 residues. The CDR3 sequence: CASSGQGSQPQHF. The CDR3 DNA sequence: TGTGCCAGCAGTGGACAGGGGAGTCAGCCCCAGCATTTT.

The CDR3 DNA follows: TGTGCCAGCTCACCCGGACGGGGGGTTGACTATGGCTACACCTTC. This codes for CASSPGRGVDYGYTF. This chain connects TRBV18 to TRBJ1-2; weak D call: TRBD1 (5 bases). V was trimmed by 3 bases and J by 3 bases, leaving 14 bases between them. Looked up from germline, CDR1 is KGHSH and CDR2 is LQKENI. The CDR3 is 15 amino acids.

The rearrangement uses TRBV6-5 and TRBJ1-1; D gene uncertain. V was clipped by 4 bases and J by 4 bases, with 10 bases between them. CDR3 length: 13 amino acids. Germline-derived CDR1 and CDR2 are MNHEY and SVGAGI. CDR3 amino acids: CASSSPGATEAFF. CDR3 sequence (DNA): TGTGCCAGCAGTTCCCCCGGAGCCACTGAAGCTTTCTTT.

The J gene is TRBJ1-4, the V gene TRBV19, with 7 bases lining up with TRBD1. The V gene end was trimmed by 8 bases and the J gene end by 2 bases; junction bases not matched to a gene: 5. Germline lookup yields CDR1 LNHDA and CDR2 SQIVND (reference sequence). This CDR3 is 14 amino acids long. The CDR3 bases are TGTGCCAGTGGAGAAGGGGGCACTAATGAAAAACTGTTTTTT. This codes for CASGEGGTNEKLFF.

This clone was observed once. This sequence joins TRBV20-1 and TRBJ1-2; TRBD1 might be the D (6 bases). Trimming pared 3 bases from V and 8 bases from J, leaving 19 bases between. The CDR3 extends over 14 amino acids. Germline CDR1 reads DFQATT; CDR2 reads SNEGSKA (reference sequence). The CDR3 sequence: CSASNQGWSEGYTF. DNA of the CDR3: TGCAGTGCTAGTAACCAGGGGTGGAGCGAAGGCTACACCTTC.

The chain carries TRBV6-6 and TRBJ2-7, with 9 positions matching TRBD1. V gave up 5 bases and J gave up 4 bases; unmatched junction bases: 12. This CDR3 has 16 residues. Germline CDR1 MNHNY, CDR2 SVGAGI (reference sequence). CDR3 nucleotides: TGTGCCAGCAGTCCGCCCGGGACAGGGAGTTGGTACGAGCAGTACTTC. Translating it yields CASSPPGTGSWYEQYF.

This chain joins TRBV4-2 and TRBJ2-7; 7 bases agree with TRBD1. The CDR3 extends over 15 amino acids. Trimming cost V 5 bases and J 5 bases; bases outside gene matches: 12. Germline CDR1 is LGHNA and CDR2 is YNFKEQ. CDR3 sequence reads: CASSDLGQRKDEQYF. The CDR3 DNA sequence: TGTGCCAGCAGCGACTTGGGACAGAGAAAGGACGAGCAGTACTTC.

The count of this clone is one. This chain links TRBV9 with TRBJ2-1; 13 bases map to TRBD2. V shed 3 bases and J 4 bases; nucleotides not matched to a gene: 1. CDR1 and CDR2 from the germline V gene are SGDLS and YYNGEE. CDR3 length: 15 amino acids. In DNA form, the CDR3 reads TGTGCCAGCAGCGGGGGACTAGCGGGATACAATGAGCAGTTCTTC. Amino acid sequence: CASSGGLAGYNEQFF.

This clone appeared a few times. The gene calls are TRBV9 and TRBJ2-2; weak D call: TRBD2 (7 bases). V lost 1 base, J lost 4 bases, and 14 bases lay in between. CDR3 length: 16 amino acids. Germline-derived CDR1 and CDR2 are SGDLS and YYNGEE. The DNA of the CDR3 is TGTGCCAGCAGCGTAAGGCGGGGGCTGGGCACCGGGGAGCTGTTTTTT. Protein product: CASSVRRGLGTGELFF.

About this clone itself: This same CDR3 is encoded by further DNA sequences in the sample. The rearrangement joins TRBV20-1 to TRBJ1-1; D is undetermined. Germline-derived CDR1 and CDR2 are DFQATT and SNEGSKA (reference sequence). This CDR3 comprises 11 residues. The ends were cut back, 6 bases at V and 2 bases at J, with 7 bases in the middle. The CDR3 bases are TGCAGTGCGAGGGTAAACACTGAAGCTTTCTTT. Translating gives CSARVNTEAFF.